This T cell receptor beta chain comes out of a study of blood T cells in healthy people across ages. Broader study findings: As age increased, TCR beta diversity per million T cells fell in a roughly linear fashion.

Per sample, at least 5 micrograms of total RNA were extracted. For this clonotype: Its cognate antigen is unknown.

CDR3 length equals 13 residues. CDR1 SGHTA and CDR2 FQGNSA come from the germline V gene. V was trimmed by 5 bases and J by 8 bases, leaving 15 bases between them. Next came a second PCR, run for roughly 6 to 11 cycles, which used a sample-barcoded 5' primer along with a J-beta primer mix. TCRdb re-derived calls from the 5' RACE reads in MiXCR, one entry per CDR3 protein. In the table there are approximately 1.5 million distinct CDR3 sequences, 30% to 40% of which are singletons. The V call is TRBV7-2, the J call TRBJ1-1; a possible D gene is TRBD1 (5 bases). This TCR was recovered from a woman in her twenties or thirties in good health. Sequenced material: blood. In nucleotides, the CDR3 is TGTGCCAGCAGCCCCATGGGGGTCAGGGAAGCTTTCTTT. Amino acid sequence: CASSPMGVREAFF.